Sequencing of this T cell receptor beta chain was carried out in a study of CD8+ T cells in alopecia areata. The researchers isolated CD4+ and CD8+ T cells from PBMCs by sorting. For this clone: Its antigen is still unknown.

Trimming stripped 5 bases from V and 0 bases from J, with 14 bases between. CDR1 SEHNR and CDR2 FQNEAQ come from the germline V gene (reference sequence). The CDR3 is 15 amino acids. Points from the study as a whole: Normal scalp had lower clonality than lesional scalp, with alopecia totalis/universalis lesions showing this most strongly.

Extracted from the samples, RNA was reverse transcribed into cDNA to serve as the sequencing template. Assay: immunoSEQ multiplex PCR; the TCRdb copy retains only in-frame clones and omits some. The sample yields 160,000 or so clones, 65% to 75% seen once. This TCR was recovered from a human donor with alopecia areata. The chain joins TRBV7-9 to TRBJ2-7, with D perhaps given as TRBD1 or TRBD2 (5 bases each). Material: CD8+ T cells sorted from blood, obtained at week 0. CDR3 nucleotides: TGTGCCAGCAGCCCCCAGGGACGGGACTCCTACGAGCAGTACTTC. Translated, it gives CASSPQGRDSYEQYF.